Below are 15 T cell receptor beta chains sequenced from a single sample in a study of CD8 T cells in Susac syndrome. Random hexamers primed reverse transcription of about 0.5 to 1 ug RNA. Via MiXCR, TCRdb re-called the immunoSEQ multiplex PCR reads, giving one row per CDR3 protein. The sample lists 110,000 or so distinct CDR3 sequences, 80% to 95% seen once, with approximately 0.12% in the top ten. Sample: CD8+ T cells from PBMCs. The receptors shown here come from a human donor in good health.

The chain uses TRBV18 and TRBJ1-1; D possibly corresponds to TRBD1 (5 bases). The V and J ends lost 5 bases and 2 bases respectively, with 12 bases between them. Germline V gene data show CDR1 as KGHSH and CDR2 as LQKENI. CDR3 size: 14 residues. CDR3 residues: CASSAAGTNTEAFF. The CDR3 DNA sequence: TGTGCCAGCTCAGCCGCCGGGACTAACACTGAAGCTTTCTTT. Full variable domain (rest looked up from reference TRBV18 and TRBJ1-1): NAGVMQNPRHLVRRRGQEARLRCSPMKGHSHVYWYRQLPEEGLKFMVYLQKENIIDESGMPKERFSAEFPKEGPSILRIQQVVRGDSAAYFCASSAAGTNTEAFFGQGTRLTVV.

CDR3 bases: TGTGCCAGCAGTTGGGGGGGACAGCTTAACACTGAAGCTTTCTTT. Protein sequence: CASSWGGQLNTEAFF. The chain carries TRBV6-2 or TRBV6-3 and TRBJ1-1; TRBD1 matches at 7 bases. Germline values: CDR1 MNHEY, CDR2 SVGEGT. The CDR3 has 15 amino acids. V gave up 4 bases and J gave up 2 bases; unmatched junction bases: 7.

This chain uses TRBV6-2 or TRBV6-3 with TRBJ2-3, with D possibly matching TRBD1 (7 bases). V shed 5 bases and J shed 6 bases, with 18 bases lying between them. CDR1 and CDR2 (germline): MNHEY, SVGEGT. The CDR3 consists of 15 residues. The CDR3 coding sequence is TGTGCCAGCAGTCCCTCCCAGGGGGGCCCCGATACGCAGTATTTT. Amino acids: CASSPSQGGPDTQYF.

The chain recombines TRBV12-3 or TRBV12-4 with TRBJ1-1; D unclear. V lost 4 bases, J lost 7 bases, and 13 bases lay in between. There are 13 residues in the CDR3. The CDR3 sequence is CASSSNAGLEAFF. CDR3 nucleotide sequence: TGTGCCAGCAGTTCAAACGCCGGGCTTGAAGCTTTCTTT.

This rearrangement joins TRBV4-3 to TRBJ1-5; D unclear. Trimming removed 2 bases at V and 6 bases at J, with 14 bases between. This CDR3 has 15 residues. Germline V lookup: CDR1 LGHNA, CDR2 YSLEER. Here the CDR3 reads CASSQSLVNGQPQHF. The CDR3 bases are TGCGCCAGCAGCCAATCCTTAGTTAATGGTCAGCCCCAGCATTTT.

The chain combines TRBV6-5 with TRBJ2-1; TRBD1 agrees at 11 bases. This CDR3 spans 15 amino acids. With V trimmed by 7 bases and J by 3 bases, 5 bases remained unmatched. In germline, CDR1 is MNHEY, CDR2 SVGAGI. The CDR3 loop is CASTTGTGGYNEQFF. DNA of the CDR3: TGTGCCAGCACTACCGGGACAGGGGGCTACAATGAGCAGTTCTTC.

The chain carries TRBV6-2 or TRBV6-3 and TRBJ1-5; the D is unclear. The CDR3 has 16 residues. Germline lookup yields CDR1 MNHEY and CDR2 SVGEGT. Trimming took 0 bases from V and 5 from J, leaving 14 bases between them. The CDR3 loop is CASSYSGGRSDQPQHF. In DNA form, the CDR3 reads TGTGCCAGCAGTTACTCTGGAGGGCGGAGCGATCAGCCCCAGCATTTT.

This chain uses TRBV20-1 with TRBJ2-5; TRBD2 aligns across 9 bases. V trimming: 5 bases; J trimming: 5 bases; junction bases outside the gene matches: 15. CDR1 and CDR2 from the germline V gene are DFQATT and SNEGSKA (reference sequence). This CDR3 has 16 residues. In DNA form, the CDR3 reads TGCAGTGCTCCACCTCTAAGCGGGAGGAGTGAGGAGACCCAGTACTTC. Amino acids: CSAPPLSGRSEETQYF.

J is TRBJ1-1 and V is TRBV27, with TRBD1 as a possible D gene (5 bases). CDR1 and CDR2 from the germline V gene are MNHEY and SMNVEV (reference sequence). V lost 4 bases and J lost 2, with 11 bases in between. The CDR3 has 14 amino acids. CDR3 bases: TGTGCCAGCAGTTGGGAGGGGCTAAACACTGAAGCTTTCTTT. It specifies CASSWEGLNTEAFF.

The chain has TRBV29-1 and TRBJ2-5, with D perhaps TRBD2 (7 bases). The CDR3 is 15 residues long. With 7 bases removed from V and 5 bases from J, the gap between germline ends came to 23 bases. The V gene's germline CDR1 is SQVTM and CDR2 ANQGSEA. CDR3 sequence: CSASGGGASSETQYF. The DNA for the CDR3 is TGCAGCGCCAGTGGAGGGGGGGCCTCATCGGAGACCCAGTACTTC.

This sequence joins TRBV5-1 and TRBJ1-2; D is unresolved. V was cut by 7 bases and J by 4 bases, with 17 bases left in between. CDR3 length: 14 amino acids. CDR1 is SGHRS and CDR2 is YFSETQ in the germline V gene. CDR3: CASRRDDGLYGYTF. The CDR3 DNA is TGCGCCAGCCGCCGCGACGACGGCCTCTATGGCTACACCTTC.

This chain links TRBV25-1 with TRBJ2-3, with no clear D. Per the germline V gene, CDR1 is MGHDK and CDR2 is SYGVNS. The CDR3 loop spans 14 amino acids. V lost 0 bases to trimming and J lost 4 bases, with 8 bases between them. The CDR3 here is CASSEYAKADTQYF. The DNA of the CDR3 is TGTGCCAGCAGTGAATATGCGAAGGCAGATACGCAGTATTTT.

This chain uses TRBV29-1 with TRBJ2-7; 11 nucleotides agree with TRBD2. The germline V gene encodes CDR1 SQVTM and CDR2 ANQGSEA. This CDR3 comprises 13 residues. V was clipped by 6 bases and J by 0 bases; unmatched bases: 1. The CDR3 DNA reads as TGCAGCGTGACTAGCGGGGTCTCCTACGAGCAGTACTTC. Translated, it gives CSVTSGVSYEQYF.

The CDR3 DNA reads as TGTGCCAGCAGCCCGAAGACAGGGTTTACCTACGAGCAGTACTTC. This codes for CASSPKTGFTYEQYF. This sequence joins TRBV11-1 and TRBJ2-7; 7 bases align to TRBD1. J gave up 2 bases and V 5 bases, and 9 bases lay outside the gene matches. The CDR3 sequence is 15 residues long. Germline values: CDR1 SGHAT, CDR2 FQDESV (reference sequence).

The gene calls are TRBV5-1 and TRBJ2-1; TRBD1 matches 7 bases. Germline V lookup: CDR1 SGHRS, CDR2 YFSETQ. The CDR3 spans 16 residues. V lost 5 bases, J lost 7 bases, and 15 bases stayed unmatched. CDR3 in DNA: TGCGCCAGCAGTCCGCGACAGGGTGGCGATAGGAATGAGCAGTTCTTC. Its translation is CASSPRQGGDRNEQFF.